The 19 T cell receptor beta chains presented below share a single source sample, sequenced in a study of technical replicates of blood from a handful of donors. Sequencing was performed with immunoSEQ multiplex PCR; in TCRdb, only in-frame clones are kept and a portion is missing. The sample shows roughly 85,000 clones, 94% of them seen only once. Specimen: T cells isolated from PBMCs. The receptor set was obtained from a human donor in good health.

This chain connects TRBV18 to TRBJ2-6; tentatively, D is TRBD1 (6 bases). V was clipped by 1 base and J by 0 bases, with 13 bases between them. There are 18 residues in the CDR3. The germline CDR1 and CDR2 sequences are KGHSH and LQKENI. CDR3 amino acids: CASSPLRQEHSGANVLTF. CDR3 bases: TGTGCCAGCTCACCACTTAGACAGGAGCACTCTGGGGCCAACGTCCTGACTTTC.

The V gene is TRBV30, the J gene TRBJ2-7; 9 bases align to TRBD2. Germline V gene lookup returns CDR1 GTSNPN and CDR2 SVGIG (reference sequence). J was trimmed by 2 bases and V by 0 bases; bases with no gene match: 2. This CDR3 contains 14 residues. The CDR3 nucleotides read TGTGCCTGGAGTGTAAGCGGGGGGCCCTACGAGCAGTACTTC. Amino acids: CAWSVSGGPYEQYF.

The chain joins TRBV28 to TRBJ2-1; TRBD2 agrees at 9 bases. Trimming took 6 bases from V and 9 from J; bases not matched to a gene: 15. The CDR3 contains 16 residues. CDR1 MDHEN and CDR2 SYDVKM come from the germline V gene. For the CDR3, the DNA is TGTGCCAGCAGCCATCGGCGGACTAGCGACCGCAGTGAGCAGTTCTTC. The encoded protein is CASSHRRTSDRSEQFF.

CDR3 nucleotide sequence: TGTGCCAGTAGTACTTGGACTGAGAACACTGAAGCTTTCTTT. Protein: CASSTWTENTEAFF. The chain combines TRBV19 with TRBJ1-1; D uncertain. Germline CDR1 and CDR2: LNHDA and SQIVND (reference sequence). The CDR3 loop spans 14 amino acids. Trimming took off 4 bases at V and 1 base at J, with 10 bases between the two ends. The full variable domain, in which reference TRBV19 and TRBJ1-1 provide the parts outside the CDR3, is DGGITQSPKYLFRKEGQNVTLSCEQNLNHDAMYWYRQDPGQGLRLIYYSQIVNDFQKGDIAEGYSVSREKKESFPLTVTSAQKNPTAFYLCASSTWTENTEAFFGQGTRLTVV.

This chain connects TRBV27 to TRBJ2-7; weak D call: TRBD1 (5 bases). V shed 9 bases and J shed 0 bases, with 12 bases lying between them. The CDR3 contains 13 residues. The germline V gene has CDR1 MNHEY and CDR2 SMNVEV (reference sequence). The CDR3 is CASRGSLSYEQYF. The CDR3 DNA reads as TGTGCCAGTAGGGGTTCCCTCTCCTACGAGCAGTACTTC.

This sequence joins TRBV5-1 and TRBJ2-7, with D possibly matching TRBD1 (6 bases). V lost 3 bases to trimming and J lost 1 base, with 20 bases between them. This CDR3 comprises 17 residues. Germline CDR1 SGHRS, CDR2 YFSETQ. This CDR3 reads CASSSSPTGPSSYEQYF. The CDR3 DNA follows: TGCGCCAGCAGCTCAAGTCCGACAGGACCGTCATCCTACGAGCAGTACTTC.

This clone is a singleton in its sample. This chain uses TRBV2 with TRBJ2-1; D gene unclear. This CDR3 is 13 amino acids long. With 6 bases removed from V and 6 bases from J, the gap between germline ends came to 12 bases. Per germline, CDR1 SNHLY and CDR2 FYNNEI. The CDR3 here is CASSFGFINEQFF. The CDR3, as DNA: TGTGCCAGCAGCTTCGGGTTCATCAATGAGCAGTTCTTC.

J is TRBJ2-5 and V is TRBV9; 9 positions match TRBD2. V shed 0 bases, J shed 5 bases, and the junction held 11 bases outside the gene matches. CDR1 is SGDLS, CDR2 YYNGEE, per germline. The CDR3 totals 17 residues. The CDR3 spells CASSVGAGGSEVETQYF. In nucleotides, the CDR3 is TGTGCCAGCAGCGTAGGAGCGGGAGGCTCCGAAGTTGAGACCCAGTACTTC.

V gene TRBV28 combines with J gene TRBJ2-3, with TRBD1 matching 10 bases. V lost 4 bases and J lost 6; bases outside the gene matches: 7. The CDR3 is 15 residues long. The germline CDR1 and CDR2 sequences are MDHEN and SYDVKM. DNA for the CDR3: TGTGCCAGCAGTTCTCCGGGACAGGGGTCGGATACGCAGTATTTT. It translates to CASSSPGQGSDTQYF. Combining the CDR3 with reference TRBV28 and TRBJ2-3 gives the whole variable domain DVKVTQSSRYLVKRTGEKVFLECVQDMDHENMFWYRQDPGLGLRLIYFSYDVKMKEKGDIPEGYSVSREKKERFSLILESASTNQTSMYLCASSSPGQGSDTQYFGPGTRLTVL.

The chain is built from TRBV4-2 and TRBJ1-4, with D perhaps TRBD1 (6 bases). CDR1 is LGHNA, CDR2 YNFKEQ, per germline. Trimming shortened V by 0 bases and J by 4 bases, and 18 bases separated the two germline ends. CDR3 length equals 18 residues. The DNA of the CDR3 is TGTGCCAGCAGCCAAGATCGGTGGAGGGGGGGATTTAATGAAAAACTGTTTTTT. Translated: CASSQDRWRGGFNEKLFF.

The chain uses TRBV19 and TRBJ1-6; 9 bases are a match to TRBD1. V lost 4 bases to trimming and J lost 6 bases; unmatched junction nucleotides: 4. CDR3 length: 15 amino acids. CDR1 and CDR2 (germline): LNHDA, SQIVND (reference sequence). CDR3 nucleotide sequence: TGTGCCAGTAGTACCACAGGGGGCGGTAATTCACCCCTCCACTTT. Its protein product is CASSTTGGGNSPLHF.

The V and J genes are TRBV10-1 and TRBJ2-7; D possibly corresponds to TRBD1 (6 bases). V was trimmed by 9 bases and J by 4 bases, leaving 25 bases between them. The germline V gene has CDR1 WNHNN and CDR2 SYGVQD (reference sequence). The CDR3 sequence is 16 residues long. CDR3 nucleotides: TGCGCCAGTAAGAAGGGGGTACCCCGAAGGGGTTACGAGCAGTACTTC. This sequence encodes CASKKGVPRRGYEQYF.

The genes are TRBV6-6 and TRBJ1-2; 9 bases map to TRBD1. The CDR3 consists of 14 residues. Germline CDR1 MNHNY, CDR2 SVGAGI (reference sequence). V trimming: 5 bases; J trimming: 7 bases; junction bases outside the gene matches: 8. The CDR3 sequence: CASSPHQTGGGYTF. In nucleotides, the CDR3 is TGTGCCAGCAGTCCCCACCAGACAGGGGGTGGCTACACCTTC.

In DNA form, the CDR3 reads TGTGCCAGCAAGCAGGGGGCACCGACTAACTATGGCTACACCTTC. It encodes CASKQGAPTNYGYTF. J is TRBJ1-2 and V is TRBV27; 8 nucleotides agree with TRBD1. Germline assignment: CDR1 MNHEY and CDR2 SMNVEV (reference sequence). J was trimmed by 0 bases and V by 7 bases; bases with no gene match: 7. The CDR3 extends over 15 amino acids.

The DNA for the CDR3 is TGTGCCAGCAGCAGCAGCGGGGTCACAGATACGCAGTATTTT. As protein: CASSSSGVTDTQYF. The V and J genes are TRBV7-6 and TRBJ2-3; the match to TRBD2 covers 7 bases. This CDR3 comprises 14 residues. V shed 5 bases and J 2 bases; nucleotides not matched to a gene: 4. Germline V lookup: CDR1 SGHVS, CDR2 FNYEAQ.

The chain links TRBV7-2 to TRBJ2-3; TRBD1 matches at 8 bases. CDR1 and CDR2 (germline): SGHTA, FQGNSA. The J segment lost 1 base and the V segment lost 5 bases, leaving 11 bases of the junction unmatched. The CDR3 loop spans 17 amino acids. The CDR3 DNA reads TGTGCCAGCAGCCTCCAAATGGGACAGGCAGGCACAGATACGCAGTATTTT. Its translation: CASSLQMGQAGTDTQYF.

This clone turned up a few times. The V gene is TRBV4-1, the J gene TRBJ1-5, with 9 bases that match TRBD1. Germline CDR1 MGHRA, CDR2 YSYEKL. J was trimmed by 6 bases and V by 1 base; bases with no gene match: 7. The CDR3 contains 16 residues. The CDR3 DNA reads TGCGCCAGCAGCCAAGGACTGACAGGGGGATCTCAGCCCCAGCATTTT. The encoded protein is CASSQGLTGGSQPQHF.

V and J are TRBV28 and TRBJ2-7; D not resolved. The CDR3 length is 12 residues. V was shortened by 6 bases and J by 6 bases, with 12 bases between the two germline ends. Germline loops: CDR1 MDHEN, CDR2 SYDVKM. CDR3: CASSPRGSEQYF. As DNA, the CDR3 is TGTGCCAGCAGCCCAAGAGGTTCCGAGCAGTACTTC.

The J gene is TRBJ1-1, the V gene TRBV6-1, with no clear D. The CDR3 totals 13 residues. Germline CDR1 reads MNHNS; CDR2 reads SASEGT. Trimming took 8 bases from V and 0 from J, leaving 10 bases between them. The CDR3 sequence is CASGEGLNTEAFF. CDR3 sequence (DNA): TGTGCCAGCGGGGAGGGATTGAACACTGAAGCTTTCTTT.